A selection of T cell receptor beta chains follows, all from one sample in a study of OX40 agonist ivuxolimab in advanced cancers. The repertoire was sequenced with immunoSEQ multiplex PCR; TCRdb's copy has only in-frame clones and lacks some. This table holds approximately 58,000 clones, roughly 83% found once. Source: CD4+ or CD8+ T cells sorted from blood, taken in a trial of the OX40 agonist ivuxolimab. The receptors were gathered from an adult with an advanced solid tumor such as melanoma, head and neck, liver or kidney cancer. Both conserved end residues are part of each CDR3. Each record gives: D gene, clone size, V gene, J gene, CDR3 DNA, CDR3 protein. A D gene is named only where the DNA matches it firmly. Some rows have no size entry. The others give once, few or many, or a class for an expanded clone.

-	-	TRBV5-4	TRBJ1-4	TGTGCCAGCAGCTTGGGGGGGGATACTAATGAAAAACTGTTTTTT	CASSLGGDTNEKLFF
-	-	TRBV2	TRBJ1-1	TGTGCCAGCAGTGTGTACAGAGAAACTGAAGCTTTCTTT	CASSVYRETEAFF
-	-	TRBV7-3	TRBJ2-1	TGTGCCAGCAGCCTCGACAGGTACAATGAGCAGTTCTTC	CASSLDRYNEQFF
TRBD1	-	TRBV6-5	TRBJ1-4	TGTGCCAGCCACGTGGAGACAGGGGGAAAACTGTTTTTT	CASHVETGGKLFF
TRBD2	-	TRBV19	TRBJ2-1	TGTGCCAGTAGTCGAATGGGAGCGGGAGGGGGGAATGAGCAGTTCTTC	CASSRMGAGGGNEQFF
TRBD1	-	TRBV7-9	TRBJ2-2	TGTGCCAGCAGGGGTTTGGACAGGGTATTCACCGGGGAGCTGTTTTTT	CASRGLDRVFTGELFF
-	few	TRBV10-3	TRBJ2-1	TGTGCCATCAGAGACAGCATGCTCGGTGAGCAGTTCTTC	CAIRDSMLGEQFF
-	-	TRBV18	TRBJ2-3	TGTGCCAGCTCACCAATGGGGTCGGCGGATAGCACAGATACGCAGTATTTT	CASSPMGSADSTDTQYF
-	once	TRBV6-5	TRBJ2-1	TGTGCCAGCATGGGAGCATCCTACAATGAGCAGTTCTTC	CASMGASYNEQFF
TRBD1	-	TRBV5-1	TRBJ2-7	TGCGCCAGCAGCCTGGGGACAGTAGGAGCCGAGCAGTACTTC	CASSLGTVGAEQYF
TRBD2	-	TRBV5-1	TRBJ2-7	TGCGCCAGCAGCTTGTTTAGCGGGAGTGGATACGAGCAGTACTTC	CASSLFSGSGYEQYF
-	-	TRBV9	TRBJ2-1	TGTGCCAGCAGCGTAGGGAGCGTTCTCTCCTACAATGAGCAGTTCTTC	CASSVGSVLSYNEQFF
TRBD1	once	TRBV6-1	TRBJ2-5	TGTGCCAGCAGTGAACCATACAGGGGACAAGAGACCCAGTACTTC	CASSEPYRGQETQYF
TRBD2	-	TRBV7-6	TRBJ2-1	TGTGCCAGCAGCTTAGGTACCCGGCTAGCGGGTGGTGAGCAGTTCTTC	CASSLGTRLAGGEQFF
-	-	TRBV29-1	TRBJ1-2	TGCAGCGGACTACAGGAGAACTATGGCTACACCTTC	CSGLQENYGYTF
-	-	TRBV2	TRBJ1-2	TGTGCCAGCACCCGGCAGGGGTACTATGGCTACACCTTC	CASTRQGYYGYTF
-	-	TRBV5-1	TRBJ2-5	TGCGCCAGCAGCTTCTCGGGCGGTGAAGAGACCCAGTACTTC	CASSFSGGEETQYF
TRBD2	-	TRBV6-1	TRBJ2-7	TGTGCCAGCAGTGAACAGCCGGGACTAGCCTACGAGCAGTACTTC	CASSEQPGLAYEQYF
TRBD1	few	TRBV7-6	TRBJ1-1	TGTGCCAGCAGCTTAGTTTCTGCGGCAGGGGGGAACACTGAAGCTTTCTTT	CASSLVSAAGGNTEAFF
-	-	TRBV15	TRBJ1-1	TGTGCCACCAGCAGAGGCGAGGCGAAAGCTTTCTTT	CATSRGEAKAFF
-	-	TRBV21-1	TRBJ1-1	TGTGCCAGCAGCGTCCGGGACAGGGGCGGGGGAACTGAAGCTTTCTTT	CASSVRDRGGGTEAFF
TRBD2	-	TRBV4-1	TRBJ2-3	TGCGCCAGCAGCCAAGCCAGGACTAGCGGGAGGGCCGGGAGGAGCACAGATACGCAGTATTTT	CASSQARTSGRAGRSTDTQYF
-	-	TRBV20-1	TRBJ1-2	TGCAGTGCCACTCGGGGGGAGGGCTACACCTTC	CSATRGEGYTF
-	few	TRBV5-1	TRBJ1-1	TGCGCCAGCAGCCCGTACGGGACGGCTGAAGCTTTCTTT	CASSPYGTAEAFF
TRBD2	-	TRBV6-6	TRBJ2-1	TGTGCCAGCAGTTTGTTGGCGGGGGAGTGGGGTGAGCAGTTCTTC	CASSLLAGEWGEQFF
-	-	TRBV28	TRBJ2-7	TGTGCCAGCAGTGTAACAGGGCTTTTGTACTTC	CASSVTGLLYF
-	few	TRBV15	TRBJ2-6	TGTGCCACCAGCAGAGATGGCCGGACTGGGGCCAACGTCCTGACTTTC	CATSRDGRTGANVLTF
-	-	TRBV19	TRBJ2-2	TGTGCCAGTAGTATCAGGGGAACCGGGGAGCTGTTTTTT	CASSIRGTGELFF
-	-	TRBV27	TRBJ2-1	TGTGCCAGCAGTTTGGTCCAAAGCTCCTACAATGAGCAGTTCTTC	CASSLVQSSYNEQFF
TRBD1	-	TRBV11-2	TRBJ2-1	TGTGCCAGCAGCCCCCGGCAGGGGGCCGTCGATGAGCAGTTCTTC	CASSPRQGAVDEQFF
TRBD2	once	TRBV7-9	TRBJ2-2	TGTGCCAGCAGCTTTAGCGGGAGGGCCAACACCGGGGAGCTGTTTTTT	CASSFSGRANTGELFF
-	once	TRBV6-1	TRBJ2-7	TGTGCCAGCAGTGAGGGCGGATACTACGAGCAGTACTTC	CASSEGGYYEQYF
-	-	TRBV30	TRBJ2-2	TGTGCCGGTACAGTTGGGGCCGGGGAGCTGTTTTTT	CAGTVGAGELFF
TRBD2	-	TRBV7-9	TRBJ2-3	TGTGCCAGCAGCTACGGGACTAGCCCAGGAGATACGCAGTATTTT	CASSYGTSPGDTQYF
-	-	TRBV12-2	TRBJ2-7	TGTGCAAGTCGCAAGACTAGCGGATATTTTTACGAGCAGTACTTC	CASRKTSGYFYEQYF
-	-	TRBV5-1	TRBJ2-2	TGCGCCAGCAGCTTGGTCGGGACCGGGGAGCTGTTTTTT	CASSLVGTGELFF
TRBD2	-	TRBV5-1	TRBJ2-1	TGCGCCAGCAGCTCGCGCAGCGGGGGGATTTCCTACAATGAGCAGTTCTTC	CASSSRSGGISYNEQFF
TRBD1	-	TRBV2	TRBJ1-1	TGTGCCAGCACCCGAATACGGGGACAGAAGAACACTGAAGCTTTCTTT	CASTRIRGQKNTEAFF
-	-	TRBV5-1	TRBJ1-5	TGCGCCAGCAGCTATAACAGGGCAGGATATAGCAATCAGCCCCAGCATTTT	CASSYNRAGYSNQPQHF
-	-	TRBV29-1	TRBJ1-5	TGCAGCGTTGATTGGGACCGGGGTTATAGCAATCAGCCCCAGCATTTT	CSVDWDRGYSNQPQHF
-	-	TRBV18	TRBJ2-3	TGTGCCAGCTCACCAAGGACGGCGGCAGATACGCAGTATTTT	CASSPRTAADTQYF
TRBD1	-	TRBV11-2	TRBJ1-1	TGTGCCAGCAGCTTAGATCCGGGACAGGGATCTGAAGCTTTCTTT	CASSLDPGQGSEAFF
-	once	TRBV19	TRBJ1-5	TGTGCCAGTAGTATAGCTCTCAATCAGCCCCAGCATTTT	CASSIALNQPQHF
TRBD1	-	TRBV10-3	TRBJ2-3	TGTGCCATCAGTGAAGGGACAGGGGGAACGGCAGATACGCAGTATTTT	CAISEGTGGTADTQYF
-	-	TRBV19	TRBJ1-1	TGTGCCAGTAGTATAGGAGAGGGATACTCGAACACTGAAGCTTTCTTT	CASSIGEGYSNTEAFF
-	few	TRBV19	TRBJ1-5	TGTGCCAGTAGTATAGGACAGAATCAGCCCCAGCATTTT	CASSIGQNQPQHF
-	once	TRBV19	TRBJ2-2	TGTGCCAGTAGTGTCCCTGCGAACACCGGGGAGCTGTTTTTT	CASSVPANTGELFF
TRBD2	-	TRBV5-1	TRBJ2-7	TGCGCCAGCAGCCCGGGACTACCAGCGACGGCGGGCGAGCAGTACTTC	CASSPGLPATAGEQYF
-	medium-sized	TRBV18	TRBJ2-6	TGTGCCAGCCATCTCGGCGATGGGGCCAACGTCCTGACTTTC	CASHLGDGANVLTF
-	-	TRBV9	TRBJ1-2	TGTGCCAGCAGCGCCACGTCAGGGGCCTATGGCTACACCTTC	CASSATSGAYGYTF
-	-	TRBV4-1	TRBJ1-5	TGCGCCAGCAGCCAAGGGCCAAGGGACGGCAATCAGCCCCAGCATTTT	CASSQGPRDGNQPQHF
TRBD2	few	TRBV5-1	TRBJ2-4	TGCGCCAGCAGCTTGGGGGCGGGGGGCGCGAACATTCAGTACTTC	CASSLGAGGANIQYF
-	once	TRBV30	TRBJ2-3	TGTGCCTGGAGTGGGGTTATGGTCACAGATACGCAGTATTTT	CAWSGVMVTDTQYF
-	-	TRBV7-3	TRBJ1-1	TGTGCCAGCAGCGATAGAGTTAACACTGAAGCTTTCTTT	CASSDRVNTEAFF
TRBD2	once	TRBV6-5	TRBJ2-7	TGTGCCAGCAGTTACGTCTGGACTAGCGGGAGCCACGAGCAGTACTTC	CASSYVWTSGSHEQYF
TRBD2	-	TRBV30	TRBJ2-7	TGTGCCCCCCTTCCGGGGGGGCAGGAACCTAGCCGCGAGCAGTACTTC	CAPLPGGQEPSREQYF